These 5 T cell receptor beta chains share one sample of origin, sequenced in a study of blood T cell repertoires in COVID-19. Profiling relied on immunoSEQ multiplex PCR, and the TCRdb table lists in-frame clones only, not all of them. In the table there are just under 150,000 clones, around 90% of which are singletons. The sequenced sample was peripheral blood. All receptors come from a woman between 50 and 59 years old with acute or convalescent COVID-19.

This chain links TRBV19 with TRBJ1-5, with TRBD1 matching over 8 bases. Per the germline V gene, CDR1 is LNHDA and CDR2 is SQIVND (reference sequence). J gave up 2 bases and V 5 bases, and 5 bases lay outside the gene matches. This CDR3 has 15 residues. CDR3 nucleotide sequence: TGTGCCAGTAGTGTCGGACAGGGTCGCAATCAGCCCCAGCATTTT. This gives the protein CASSVGQGRNQPQHF.

The rearrangement links TRBV9 to TRBJ1-3; D is possibly TRBD1 (6 bases). Per germline, CDR1 SGDLS and CDR2 YYNGEE. The CDR3 covers 15 residues. V was trimmed by 3 bases and J by 1 base, leaving 11 bases between them. CDR3 sequence: CASSAETGSGNTIYF. CDR3 nucleotide sequence: TGTGCCAGCAGCGCAGAGACAGGTTCTGGAAACACCATATATTTT.

CDR3 protein: CASSLAPIQNTGELFF. Here the CDR3 DNA reads TGTGCCAGCAGCCTCGCCCCGATACAGAACACCGGGGAGCTGTTTTTT. This rearrangement joins TRBV7-3 to TRBJ2-2; D unresolved. Looked up from germline, CDR1 is SGHTA and CDR2 is FQGTGA. The CDR3 has 16 residues. Trimming removed 5 bases at V and 1 base at J, with 14 bases between.

About this clone: Other DNA sequences from this sample encode an identical CDR3 as well. This chain uses TRBV6-4 with TRBJ2-3; 7 bases line up with TRBD2. Germline V gene data show CDR1 as MRHNA and CDR2 as SNTAGT. With V trimmed by 3 bases and J by 0 bases, 6 bases remained unmatched. The CDR3 extends over 16 amino acids. CDR3 coding DNA: TGTGCCAGCAGTGATTCAGCGGGGCCTAGCACAGATACGCAGTATTTT. Amino acids: CASSDSAGPSTDTQYF.

J is TRBJ2-3 and V is TRBV10-1; D may be TRBD2 (5 bases). V was cut by 3 bases and J by 4 bases, with 17 bases left in between. CDR1 and CDR2 from the germline V gene are WNHNN and SYGVQD (reference sequence). The CDR3 covers 16 residues. The CDR3 spells CASSDLRRIEADTQYF. The CDR3 DNA follows: TGCGCCAGCAGTGATCTGCGGAGGATTGAGGCAGATACGCAGTATTTT.